The 26 T cell receptor beta chains given below trace back to one sample, sequenced in a study of cytomegalovirus exposure and HLA in healthy donors. This PCR relied on a set of 60 Vbeta primers and 13 Jbeta primers. The table came from immunoSEQ multiplex PCR; TCRdb's copy has only in-frame clones and leaves some out. The table shows under 75,000 clones, with almost 70% occurring only once. The sequenced sample was PBMCs. The receptors originated from a man aged 35 to 55 in good health and CMV-seropositive.

A single count supports this clone. CDR3 amino acids: CASSMRAGGSYNEQFF. CDR3 nucleotide sequence: TGTGCCAGTAGTATGCGAGCGGGGGGGAGCTACAATGAGCAGTTCTTC. J is TRBJ2-1 and V is TRBV19, with 10 bases identical to TRBD2. The CDR3 length is 16 residues. Trimming cost V 3 bases and J 3 bases; bases outside gene matches: 5. Germline CDR1 is LNHDA and CDR2 is SQIVND (reference sequence). The full variable domain, completed using reference TRBV19 and TRBJ2-1, is DGGITQSPKYLFRKEGQNVTLSCEQNLNHDAMYWYRQDPGQGLRLIYYSQIVNDFQKGDIAEGYSVSREKKESFPLTVTSAQKNPTAFYLCASSMRAGGSYNEQFFGPGTRLTVL.

V gene TRBV30 combines with J gene TRBJ1-5; D call uncertain. The CDR3 sequence is 16 residues long. The germline V gene has CDR1 GTSNPN and CDR2 SVGIG (reference sequence). V dropped 3 bases and J dropped 0 bases, with 15 bases sitting between them. The chain's CDR3 is CAWRGKGGVSNQPQHF. The CDR3 DNA sequence: TGTGCCTGGAGAGGCAAGGGCGGGGTTAGCAATCAGCCCCAGCATTTT.

This chain uses TRBV9 with TRBJ1-2, with no clear D. The CDR3 covers 12 residues. V shed 3 bases and J shed 5 bases, with 8 bases lying between them. Germline values: CDR1 SGDLS, CDR2 YYNGEE. CDR3 residues: CASSAGWYGYTF. The CDR3 region has the DNA TGTGCCAGCAGCGCCGGGTGGTATGGCTACACCTTC.

The chain couples TRBV9 to TRBJ2-3; tentative D call: TRBD2 (5 bases). With 2 bases removed from V and 0 bases from J, the gap between germline ends came to 7 bases. This CDR3 is 14 amino acids long. Germline CDR1 is SGDLS and CDR2 is YYNGEE. The chain's CDR3 is CASSVRASTDTQYF. The CDR3 nucleotides read TGTGCCAGCAGCGTGAGGGCTAGCACAGATACGCAGTATTTT.

The CDR3 coding sequence is TGTGCCAGCAGCAAATCTAGCGGGAGCGATGGTGAGCAGTTCTTC. Translation: CASSKSSGSDGEQFF. This chain links TRBV9 with TRBJ2-1, with 10 bases identical to TRBD2. Per the germline V gene, CDR1 is SGDLS and CDR2 is YYNGEE. V lost 4 bases and J lost 9; bases outside the gene matches: 10. The CDR3 has 15 residues.

The chain links TRBV7-9 to TRBJ2-5, with D possibly TRBD2 on 6 matching bases. The last part of the DNA fits TRBJ2-7 better; the J call may be wrong. This CDR3 spans 16 amino acids. The germline V gene encodes CDR1 SEHNR and CDR2 FQNEAQ (reference sequence). This chain's CDR3 is CASSLAKAAGWYEQYF. CDR3 DNA sequence: TGTGCCAGCAGCTTAGCCAAGGCGGCGGGGTGGTACGAGCAGTACTTC.

Remarks on this clone: One end of the junction varies from germline; a read error may be responsible. The chain joins TRBV6-1 to TRBJ2-7; 12 nucleotides match TRBD2. CDR1 and CDR2 from the germline V gene are MNHNS and SASEGT. This CDR3 has 15 residues. The CDR3 DNA reads TGTGCCAGCAGTCAAGCTAGCGGGGGGGTATACGAGCAGTACTTC. This gives the protein CASSQASGGVYEQYF.

The J gene is TRBJ2-1, the V gene TRBV11-3; TRBD2 agrees at 9 bases. Germline lookup yields CDR1 SGHNT and CDR2 YENEEA. CDR3 length equals 15 residues. Trimming took 5 bases from V and 8 from J; bases not matched to a gene: 10. CDR3 protein: CASSDGAGGPDEQFF. In nucleotides, the CDR3 is TGTGCCAGCAGCGATGGGGCGGGAGGGCCCGATGAGCAGTTCTTC.

The chain recombines TRBV12-1 with TRBJ1-5; the D call in the table, TRBD1, was not verified against the DNA. TRBV12-1 is a documented pseudogene. CDR3 size: 15 residues. In DNA form, the CDR3 reads TGTGCCAGCACGTGGCACAGGGGGCGCAATCAGCCCCAGCATTTT. It encodes CASTWHRGRNQPQHF.

The rearrangement uses TRBV11-2 and TRBJ2-1; D not resolved. The CDR3 consists of 13 residues. Looked up from germline, CDR1 is SGHAT and CDR2 is FQNNGV. V was cut by 3 bases and J by 7 bases, with 10 bases left in between. CDR3: CASSFPASNEQFF. CDR3 sequence (DNA): TGTGCCAGCAGCTTCCCAGCGTCGAATGAGCAGTTCTTC.

The V call is TRBV7-2, the J call TRBJ2-1; D gene uncertain. Germline V gene data show CDR1 as SGHTA and CDR2 as FQGNSA. The CDR3 runs 13 residues. The germline V and J ends were trimmed by 1 base and 7 bases, with 8 bases remaining between them. The CDR3 spells CASSLDTLNEQFF. CDR3 bases: TGTGCCAGCAGCTTAGACACCCTGAATGAGCAGTTCTTC.

The genes are TRBV30 and TRBJ1-4, with 7 bases aligning to TRBD1. Trimming removed 2 bases from V and 5 bases from J; junction bases left unmatched: 5. Looked up from germline, CDR1 is GTSNPN and CDR2 is SVGIG (reference sequence). The CDR3 loop spans 14 amino acids. CDR3 sequence reads: CAWSKTGLNEKLFF. Here the CDR3 DNA reads TGTGCCTGGAGTAAGACAGGGCTCAATGAAAAACTGTTTTTT.

V is TRBV29-1 and J is TRBJ1-1; tentatively, D is TRBD1 (6 bases). Trimming took off 0 bases at V and 10 bases at J, with 12 bases between the two ends. CDR3 length equals 12 residues. CDR1 is SQVTM and CDR2 is ANQGSEA in the germline V gene. The CDR3, as DNA: TGCAGCGTTGAAGATAGGGGCAGGGGAGCTTTCTTT. This gives the protein CSVEDRGRGAFF.

The chain employs TRBV29-1 and TRBJ2-7, with TRBD1 identical over 7 bases. CDR1 and CDR2 (germline): SQVTM, ANQGSEA. The CDR3 spans 12 residues. Trimming removed 6 bases from V and 0 bases from J; junction bases left unmatched: 2. The CDR3 is CSVQGSSYEQYF. The CDR3 DNA follows: TGCAGCGTACAGGGGAGCTCCTACGAGCAGTACTTC.

This clone was seen more than once but under ten times. The chain links TRBV11-2 to TRBJ1-5, with D hard to call. Trimming removed 0 bases from V and 6 bases from J, with 6 bases in between. Per germline, CDR1 SGHAT and CDR2 FQNNGV. The CDR3 length is 13 residues. In DNA, the CDR3 is TGTGCCAGCAGCTTAGATCCCATTCAGCCCCAGCATTTT. Protein: CASSLDPIQPQHF.

The gene calls are TRBV29-1 and TRBJ1-2; TRBD1 might be the D (5 bases). The length of the CDR3 is 15 residues. The V gene's germline CDR1 is SQVTM and CDR2 ANQGSEA. The ends were cut back, 0 bases at V and 4 bases at J, with 15 bases in the middle. The CDR3 reads CSVEDNSGASYGYTF. The DNA for the CDR3 is TGCAGCGTTGAAGACAACAGCGGGGCGTCCTATGGCTACACCTTC.

V usage is TRBV18 and J usage is TRBJ2-7; D ambiguous. The CDR3 spans 16 residues. In germline, CDR1 is KGHSH, CDR2 LQKENI. Trimming cost V 3 bases and J 0 bases, with 15 bases left between them. CDR3 region: CASSPPEMAGSYEQYF. The CDR3 bases are TGTGCCAGCTCACCCCCCGAGATGGCAGGCTCCTACGAGCAGTACTTC.

CDR3 sequence reads: CASSLRGTGGTEAFF. In DNA, the CDR3 is TGTGCCAGCAGTCTCCGTGGGACAGGGGGCACTGAAGCTTTCTTT. The rearrangement links TRBV2 to TRBJ1-1, with 11 nucleotides matching TRBD1. Per germline, CDR1 SNHLY and CDR2 FYNNEI. The trim removed 5 bases at V and 4 bases at J, leaving 6 bases unmatched. This CDR3 spans 15 amino acids.

The chain has TRBV5-6 and TRBJ2-1, with TRBD2 as a possible D gene (6 bases). V was pared by 4 bases and J by 5 bases, with 10 bases between. Germline CDR1 is SGHDT and CDR2 is YYEEEE. The CDR3 runs 13 residues. CDR3: CASSPGLDNEQFF. For the CDR3, the DNA is TGTGCCAGCAGCCCGGGACTGGACAATGAGCAGTTCTTC.

The chain has TRBV4-2 and TRBJ2-5; possible D gene TRBD2, 6 bases. CDR3 size: 18 residues. Germline loops: CDR1 LGHNA, CDR2 YNFKEQ. V dropped 5 bases and J dropped 4 bases, with 26 bases sitting between them. CDR3 residues: CASSSTHRESIAGETQYF. CDR3 DNA: TGTGCCAGCAGCTCCACTCACCGGGAGTCAATTGCTGGAGAGACCCAGTACTTC.

The genes are TRBV9 and TRBJ2-2; 8 bases are shared with TRBD2. CDR1 is SGDLS, CDR2 YYNGEE, per germline. Unmatched junction bases numbered 15, after V lost 9 bases and J lost 5 bases. CDR3 length: 16 residues. The DNA for the CDR3 is TGTGCCACCTCAAAGGAGCCAGCGGGGGTAACCGGGGAGCTGTTTTTT. Protein sequence: CATSKEPAGVTGELFF.

A single count supports this clone. This chain uses TRBV6-1 with TRBJ2-5, with TRBD2 identical over 14 bases. The trim removed 6 bases at V and 7 bases at J, leaving 4 bases unmatched. CDR3 size: 14 residues. CDR1 is MNHNS and CDR2 is SASEGT in the germline V gene. The CDR3 bases are TGTGCCAGCAGCCCGGGACTAGCGGGGGTGACCCAGTACTTC. Its protein is CASSPGLAGVTQYF.

V is TRBV29-1 and J is TRBJ2-1; D perhaps matches TRBD1 (5 bases). This CDR3 has 17 amino acids. Germline V CDR1 and CDR2: SQVTM, ANQGSEA. With 1 base removed from V and 5 bases from J, the gap between germline ends came to 21 bases. The CDR3 DNA reads TGCAGCGTTGAAGGCCCCCCCGGACAAGCAGGCCACAATGAGCAGTTCTTC. Protein: CSVEGPPGQAGHNEQFF.

The V call is TRBV6-6, the J call TRBJ1-2; 7 bases agree with TRBD1. Germline V lookup: CDR1 MNHNY, CDR2 SVGAGI (reference sequence). The CDR3 runs 13 residues. The V segment lost 7 bases and the J segment 3 bases; nucleotides outside the gene matches: 5. CDR3 nucleotide sequence: TGTGCCAGCAAACAGGGGCAGGACTATGGCTACACCTTC. It codes for CASKQGQDYGYTF.

The chain has TRBV27 and TRBJ2-7; TRBD1 matches at 10 bases. The V gene's germline CDR1 is MNHEY and CDR2 SMNVEV (reference sequence). The CDR3 has 15 residues. The V segment lost 6 bases and the J segment 4 bases; nucleotides outside the gene matches: 9. The CDR3 DNA reads as TGTGCCAGCAGACCAGGGACAGGGGCTCAATACGAGCAGTACTTC. This sequence encodes CASRPGTGAQYEQYF.

The chain has TRBV7-8 and TRBJ1-4, with D perhaps matching TRBD1 (6 bases). This CDR3 comprises 16 residues. CDR1 is SGHVS, CDR2 FQNEAQ, per germline. Trimming removed 6 bases at V and 4 bases at J, with 18 bases between. The CDR3 spells CASSLEGGGINEKLFF. CDR3 sequence (DNA): TGTGCCAGCAGTCTAGAGGGGGGGGGCATTAATGAAAAACTGTTTTTT.